A selection of T cell receptor beta chains follows, all from one sample in a study of blood T cell repertoires in COVID-19. Here immunoSEQ multiplex PCR was the method, and the copy in TCRdb shows in-frame clones only, minus some. This table holds about 45,000 clones, around 87% found once. The sequenced sample consisted of peripheral blood. The receptors here all came from a woman over 75 in a cohort sampled during active or convalescent COVID-19. Each CDR3 is given with its conserved first and last residue. D genes are given only for firm matches. A clone size is listed for some rows: how often the clone was seen (once, few, many), or a class if it is expanded.

d_gene: .; abundance: .; v_gene: TRBV30; j_gene: TRBJ1-1; CDR3aa: CAWSWDSEAFF; CDR3nt: TGTGCCTGGAGCTGGGACTCTGAAGCTTTCTTT
d_gene: .; abundance: .; v_gene: TRBV11-2; j_gene: TRBJ2-2; CDR3aa: CASSLNLQQANTGELFF; CDR3nt: TGTGCCAGCAGCCTTAACCTCCAGCAGGCGAACACCGGGGAGCTGTTTTTT
d_gene: .; abundance: .; v_gene: TRBV7-2; j_gene: TRBJ2-1; CDR3aa: CASSPRTRHLDYNEQFF; CDR3nt: TGTGCCAGCAGCCCTCGGACTCGTCACCTGGATTACAATGAGCAGTTCTTC
d_gene: TRBD2; abundance: once; v_gene: TRBV24-1; j_gene: TRBJ2-7; CDR3aa: CATSAGLAGPYEQYF; CDR3nt: TGTGCCACCAGCGCGGGGCTAGCGGGGCCCTACGAGCAGTACTTC
d_gene: TRBD2; abundance: .; v_gene: TRBV12-3/TRBV12-4; j_gene: TRBJ2-7; CDR3aa: CASSRGGRVEQYF; CDR3nt: TGTGCCAGCAGTCGGGGGGGAAGGGTCGAGCAGTACTTC
d_gene: .; abundance: .; v_gene: TRBV5-1; j_gene: TRBJ1-2; CDR3aa: CASSLGSVANYGYTF; CDR3nt: TGCGCCAGCAGCTTGGGTTCCGTAGCTAACTATGGCTACACCTTC
d_gene: TRBD1; abundance: .; v_gene: TRBV12-3/TRBV12-4; j_gene: TRBJ1-1; CDR3aa: CASSRGPEAFF; CDR3nt: TGTGCCAGCAGTAGGGGGCCCGAAGCTTTCTTT
d_gene: .; abundance: .; v_gene: TRBV5-6; j_gene: TRBJ1-2; CDR3aa: CASSLGDINYGYTF; CDR3nt: TGTGCCAGCAGCTTGGGGGACATAAACTATGGCTACACCTTC
d_gene: TRBD1; abundance: .; v_gene: TRBV7-9; j_gene: TRBJ1-4; CDR3aa: CASSSTGGFEKLFF; CDR3nt: TGTGCCAGCAGTTCAACAGGGGGCTTTGAAAAACTGTTTTTT
d_gene: .; abundance: .; v_gene: TRBV19; j_gene: TRBJ2-1; CDR3aa: CASTLWKTAGEQFF; CDR3nt: TGTGCCAGTACCCTATGGAAAACTGCGGGTGAGCAGTTCTTC
d_gene: .; abundance: .; v_gene: TRBV30; j_gene: TRBJ1-1; CDR3aa: CAWYDTVLNTEAFF; CDR3nt: TGTGCCTGGTACGACACAGTATTGAACACTGAAGCTTTCTTT
d_gene: .; abundance: .; v_gene: TRBV3-1/TRBV3-2; j_gene: TRBJ2-1; CDR3aa: CASSQETADEQFF; CDR3nt: TGTGCCAGCAGCCAAGAAACAGCGGATGAGCAGTTCTTC
d_gene: .; abundance: .; v_gene: TRBV5-6; j_gene: TRBJ2-3; CDR3aa: CASSWQGSTDTQYF; CDR3nt: TGTGCCAGCAGCTGGCAGGGGAGCACAGATACGCAGTATTTT
d_gene: .; abundance: few; v_gene: TRBV25-1; j_gene: TRBJ1-3; CDR3aa: CASSEPGVNTIYF; CDR3nt: TGTGCCAGCAGCGAACCGGGAGTGAACACCATATATTTT